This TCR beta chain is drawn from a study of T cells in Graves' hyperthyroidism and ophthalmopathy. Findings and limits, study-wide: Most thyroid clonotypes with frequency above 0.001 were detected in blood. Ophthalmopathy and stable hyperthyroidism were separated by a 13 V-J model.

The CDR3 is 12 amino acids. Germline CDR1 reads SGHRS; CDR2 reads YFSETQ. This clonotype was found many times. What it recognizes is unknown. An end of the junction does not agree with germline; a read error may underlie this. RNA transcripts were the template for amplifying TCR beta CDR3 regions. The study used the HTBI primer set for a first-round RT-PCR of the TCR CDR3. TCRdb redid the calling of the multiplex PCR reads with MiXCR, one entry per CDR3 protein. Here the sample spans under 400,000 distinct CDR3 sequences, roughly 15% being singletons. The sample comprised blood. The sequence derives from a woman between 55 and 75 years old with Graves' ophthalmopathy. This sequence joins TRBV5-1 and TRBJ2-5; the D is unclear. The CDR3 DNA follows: TGTGCCAGCAGCCTCCCGCAAGAGACCCAGTACTTC. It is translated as CASSLPQETQYF.